This T cell receptor beta chain was retrieved from a study of monozygotic twins with inflammatory bowel disease. TCRdb reworked the 5' RACE reads into one entry per CDR3 protein, no DNA. The sample yields about 420,000 distinct CDR3 sequences, of which the top ten take up 2% to 3%. This CDR3 comprises 14 residues. From germline, CDR1 is MNHEY and CDR2 SVGAGI. Sequencing was performed on blood. The gene calls are TRBV6-5 and TRBJ1-2; TCRdb lists TRBD1, though no DNA is available to test this call. The clonotype comes from a human donor with ulcerative colitis or Crohn's disease, or a healthy co-twin of an affected twin (not recorded which). The CDR3 sequence is CASSSTGQHYGYTF.